Given below is one T cell receptor (beta chain) in context. The data derive from a study of T cells after yellow fever vaccination. General study findings and limits: Sorted repertoires could include abundant contaminating clonotypes from bulk cells. Just a small share of clonotypes turned up in the CD4 compartment as well as the CD8 compartment.

A universal primer site and UMIs were added as TCR cDNA was made by 5'RACE template switching. One entry per CDR3 protein results from TCRdb running MiXCR on the 5' RACE reads. This sample has about 85,000 distinct CDR3 sequences, with roughly 14% found just once. The CDR3 spans 14 residues. Trimming stripped 0 bases from V and 0 bases from J, with 6 bases between. From germline, CDR1 is SGHRS and CDR2 YFSETQ. The source material was CD8+ T cells not binding an NS4B(214-222) dextramer, sorted from PBMCs, sampled roughly 20 days after the first yellow fever vaccination. The chain combines TRBV5-1 with TRBJ2-5; D gene uncertain. This TCR derives from a man aged 18-30 years who received the YFV17D yellow fever vaccine. The CDR3 DNA reads TGCGCCAGCAGCTTGGGACTGTACCAAGAGACCCAGTACTTC. The encoded protein is CASSLGLYQETQYF. The full variable domain, in which reference TRBV5-1 and TRBJ2-5 provide the parts outside the CDR3, is KAGVTQTPRYLIKTRGQQVTLSCSPISGHRSVSWYQQTPGQGLQFLFEYFSETQRNKGNFPGRFSGRQFSNSRSEMNVSTLELGDSALYLCASSLGLYQETQYFGPGTRLLVL.